These 2 T cell receptor beta chains came from one sample sequenced in a study of blood T cell repertoires in COVID-19. This table comes from immunoSEQ multiplex PCR, and its TCRdb copy is limited to in-frame clones, with some not included. This repertoire shows approximately 260,000 clones, more than 70% found once; its top ten account for around 1.2%. The sequenced material came from PBMCs or T cells enriched from blood (not recorded which). The receptors come from a woman aged 40 to 55 with acute COVID-19.

Comments on this clone: Germline and junction disagree at one end, which may indicate a read error. CDR3 nucleotide sequence: TGTGCCAGCAGCAAAGTAGATATGCAGTATTTT. It yields the protein CASSKVDMQYF. V usage is TRBV9 and J usage is TRBJ2-3; D is uncertain. The CDR3 is 11 residues long. Germline CDR1 and CDR2: SGDLS and YYNGEE.

This clone was seen a handful of times. This CDR3 is CASSLGVSGYTF. As DNA, the CDR3 is TGTGCCAGCAGCCTAGGGGTATCTGGCTACACCTTC. V usage is TRBV12-3 or TRBV12-4 and J usage is TRBJ1-2; a possible D gene is TRBD1 (5 bases). The ends were cut back, 6 bases at V and 7 bases at J, with 12 bases in the middle. The CDR3 has 12 residues.